A selection of T cell receptor beta chains follows, all from one sample in a study of control samples from healthy donors and cancer patients. Libraries were prepared by immunoSEQ multiplex PCR; TCRdb keeps only in-frame clonotypes and omits some of them. The profile shows tens of thousands of clones, about nine tenths of them singletons. Sequenced sample: PBMCs. Receptor source: a man between 60 and 75 years old with head and neck cancer. Each CDR3 is given with its conserved first and last residue.

v_call: TRBV18
j_call: TRBJ1-4
cdr3_aa: CASSPPGQGGVGLFF

v_call: TRBV7-2
j_call: TRBJ2-5
cdr3_aa: CASSQRQTQYF

v_call: TRBV6-5
j_call: TRBJ2-3
cdr3_aa: CASRGTTGSDTQYF

v_call: TRBV7-9
j_call: TRBJ2-5
cdr3_aa: CASSFSGVETQYF

v_call: TRBV5-1
j_call: TRBJ1-1
cdr3_aa: CASSLEQGGNTEAFF

v_call: TRBV6-5
j_call: TRBJ1-6
cdr3_aa: CASRTGGSYNSPLHF

v_call: TRBV28
j_call: TRBJ1-6
cdr3_aa: CASSLLRGSSYNSPLHF

v_call: TRBV21-1
j_call: TRBJ2-1
cdr3_aa: CASSKANPQYNEQFF

v_call: TRBV28
j_call: TRBJ1-5
cdr3_aa: CASSFGGQGPGQPQHF

v_call: TRBV11-1
j_call: TRBJ2-3
cdr3_aa: CASSLAVGDMSTDTQYF

v_call: TRBV6-1
j_call: TRBJ2-7
cdr3_aa: CASSDGEAYEQYF

v_call: TRBV7-2
j_call: TRBJ1-2
cdr3_aa: CASSLSPQGLSYTF

v_call: TRBV4-2
j_call: TRBJ2-7
cdr3_aa: CASSGTSEIDEQYF

v_call: TRBV28
j_call: TRBJ1-1
cdr3_aa: CASTETGAGNTEAFF

v_call: TRBV27
j_call: TRBJ2-1
cdr3_aa: CASSLWAGGYNEQFF

v_call: TRBV6-5
j_call: TRBJ1-2
cdr3_aa: CASTRDRGNYGYTF

v_call: TRBV28
j_call: TRBJ1-1
cdr3_aa: CASSRGHREAFF

v_call: TRBV7-9
j_call: TRBJ2-3
cdr3_aa: CASSFNLGGATDTQYF

v_call: TRBV6-1
j_call: TRBJ2-4
cdr3_aa: CASSEPWTATKNIQYF

v_call: TRBV11-3
j_call: TRBJ2-1
cdr3_aa: CASSLDAKGTEQFF

v_call: TRBV9
j_call: TRBJ2-3
cdr3_aa: CASSVFSGGSTDTQYF

v_call: TRBV24-1
j_call: TRBJ1-5
cdr3_aa: CATSDSRTGTGEDQPQHF

v_call: TRBV7-3
j_call: TRBJ2-2
cdr3_aa: CASSSSSGANTGELFF

v_call: TRBV3-1/TRBV3-2
j_call: TRBJ1-4
cdr3_aa: CASSRAATNEKLFF

v_call: TRBV19
j_call: TRBJ2-1
cdr3_aa: CASSTGGAGGEQFF

v_call: TRBV19
j_call: TRBJ1-1
cdr3_aa: CASSGQGITEAFF

v_call: TRBV10-2
j_call: TRBJ1-2
cdr3_aa: CASRQSFRVGQGYGYTF

v_call: TRBV2
j_call: TRBJ2-3
cdr3_aa: CASSDLGQETHTQYF

v_call: TRBV24-1
j_call: TRBJ2-1
cdr3_aa: CATSDTSGGSSYNEQFF

v_call: TRBV4-3
j_call: TRBJ1-1
cdr3_aa: CASSQPGQGNTEAFF

v_call: TRBV11-2
j_call: TRBJ2-3
cdr3_aa: CASSLLAGGLTDTQYF

v_call: TRBV5-5
j_call: TRBJ1-3
cdr3_aa: CASSFSSGNTIYF

v_call: TRBV28
j_call: TRBJ1-2
cdr3_aa: CASSRWDSRYGYTF

v_call: TRBV2
j_call: TRBJ1-2
cdr3_aa: CASSQQGARSGYTF

v_call: TRBV6-5
j_call: TRBJ1-4
cdr3_aa: CASSFISSGTNEKLFF

v_call: TRBV7-9
j_call: TRBJ2-3
cdr3_aa: CASSLQGRGTDTQYF

v_call: TRBV7-9
j_call: TRBJ1-4
cdr3_aa: CASSRTPSGTSGEKLFF

v_call: TRBV7-7
j_call: TRBJ2-5
cdr3_aa: CASSPGGTAQETQYF

v_call: TRBV19
j_call: TRBJ2-1
cdr3_aa: CASSIVWGPPEQFF

v_call: TRBV7-9
j_call: TRBJ1-1
cdr3_aa: CASSRDRARTNTEAFF

v_call: TRBV5-1
j_call: TRBJ1-1
cdr3_aa: CASSLGPGNTEAFF

v_call: TRBV11-2
j_call: TRBJ2-7
cdr3_aa: CASSLDLGFSGAYEQYF

v_call: TRBV7-2
j_call: TRBJ2-7
cdr3_aa: CASSFEGGREQYF

v_call: TRBV11-1
j_call: TRBJ2-2
cdr3_aa: CASSPRGRGELFF

v_call: TRBV4-2
j_call: TRBJ2-1
cdr3_aa: CASSRRDPYNEQFF

v_call: TRBV2
j_call: TRBJ2-7
cdr3_aa: CASSVPSSGETYEQYF

v_call: TRBV30
j_call: TRBJ2-2
cdr3_aa: CAWSQSGTGGPTGELFF

v_call: TRBV30
j_call: TRBJ1-3
cdr3_aa: CAWSEGSSVRNTIYF

v_call: TRBV29-1
j_call: TRBJ2-3
cdr3_aa: CSVLFLASTDTQYF

v_call: TRBV6-5
j_call: TRBJ2-3
cdr3_aa: CASSYRLSSTDTQYF

v_call: TRBV11-2
j_call: TRBJ1-6
cdr3_aa: CASSLDRHSPLHF

v_call: TRBV5-4
j_call: TRBJ2-5
cdr3_aa: CASSGKGTGKETQYF

v_call: TRBV19
j_call: TRBJ1-1
cdr3_aa: CASSIGKGKAFF

v_call: TRBV7-8
j_call: TRBJ1-1
cdr3_aa: CASSLVPGMGTEAFF

v_call: TRBV15
j_call: TRBJ1-4
cdr3_aa: CATSSRDRGWRREKLFF

v_call: TRBV5-1
j_call: TRBJ1-4
cdr3_aa: CASSLGTGARTNEKLFF

v_call: TRBV14
j_call: TRBJ2-1
cdr3_aa: CASSPTIQGGEQFF

v_call: TRBV11-2
j_call: TRBJ2-3
cdr3_aa: CASSLNSGLALADTQYF

v_call: TRBV12-5
j_call: TRBJ2-1
cdr3_aa: CASGSRLAGGIGEQFF